The present entry profiles one TCR beta chain with its context. The sample originates from a study of Tregs in tolerant kidney transplant recipients. About the research overall: Related graft donors supplied nonmyeloablative bone marrow transplants, and mixed chimerism was transient.

TCRdb's table, derived via immunoSEQ multiplex PCR, lists solely in-frame clones and lacks some. The sample consists of fewer than 100,000 clones, 93% of them appearing once. Germline CDR1 and CDR2: SGHRS and YFSETQ. The V gene end was trimmed by 5 bases and the J gene end by 5 bases; junction bases not matched to a gene: 3. The CDR3 runs to 12 residues. The gene calls are TRBV5-1 and TRBJ1-2, with 7 bases identical to TRBD1. The clonotype comes from a human donor who received a combined kidney and bone marrow transplant. Specimen: CD4+ T cells from blood, collected before the transplant. CDR3 DNA sequence: TGCGCCAGCAGTGACAGGGAGTATGGCTACACCTTC. Residues: CASSDREYGYTF.